The rows below give T cell receptor beta chains drawn from one sample of a study of blood T cell repertoires in COVID-19. Only in-frame clones appear in the TCRdb table, and some are missing; sequencing was by immunoSEQ multiplex PCR. The table shows fewer than 200,000 clones, with roughly 88% occurring only once. Input material: peripheral blood. The receptors were gathered from a man in his sixties who had recovered from COVID-19. Each CDR3 is given with its conserved first and last residue. The order of the fields is J gene, CDR3 length, D gene, V gene, clone size, CDR3 DNA, CDR3 protein. A D gene is named only where the DNA matches it firmly. Rows may omit the clone size; those that give it use once, few, many or a size class.

TRBJ2-6 20 TRBD1 TRBV27 - TGTGCCAGCAGTTTACGGGTAGGGACAGGGGGCGGGTCTGGGGCCAACGTCCTGACTTTC CASSLRVGTGGGSGANVLTF
TRBJ2-5 14 - TRBV21-1 - TGTGCCAGCAGCAAAGCTGGTGGGGGCCCGACCCAGTACTTC CASSKAGGGPTQYF
TRBJ2-1 14 - TRBV5-1 once TGCGCCAGCAGCTTGGGGCTAGACTACAATGAGCAGTTCTTC CASSLGLDYNEQFF
TRBJ1-2 20 TRBD1 TRBV7-2 - TGTGCCAGCAGCTTAGCGAACCCCGGCTTGACAGGGGGAGTCAACTATGGCTACACCTTC CASSLANPGLTGGVNYGYTF
TRBJ1-5 14 - TRBV6-5 - TGTGCCAGCAGTTACTCCCCAGACAATCAGCCCCAGCATTTT CASSYSPDNQPQHF
TRBJ2-7 12 - TRBV6-5 - TGTGCCAGCAGCCTCCCCGGGTACGAGCAGTACTTC CASSLPGYEQYF
TRBJ1-1 14 - TRBV6-5 once TGTGCCAGCTCCTCGCGGGGCGGGGAAACTGAAGCTTTCTTT CASSSRGGETEAFF
TRBJ2-1 12 TRBD1 TRBV3-1/TRBV3-2 - TGTGCCAGCAGCCAACGAGACAGGGCACAGTTCTTC CASSQRDRAQFF
TRBJ2-5 14 TRBD1 TRBV9 - TGTGCCAGCAGCGTAGCAGGGGGCACGGAGACCCAGTACTTC CASSVAGGTETQYF
TRBJ1-4 15 TRBD1 TRBV3-1/TRBV3-2 - TGTGCCAGCAGCCAAGCGGACAGGGGTAATGAAAAACTGTTTTTT CASSQADRGNEKLFF
TRBJ1-2 12 - TRBV6-5 - TGTGCCAGCAGTTTCGGGACTCATGGCTACACCTTC CASSFGTHGYTF
TRBJ1-1 15 - TRBV6-6 - TGTGCCAGCAGAAGGCTATATGGGAGAAGGACTGAAGCTTTCTTT CASRRLYGRRTEAFF
TRBJ2-2 13 TRBD2 TRBV6-5 few TGTGCAGCAACTAGCGGAAACACCGGGGAGCTGTTTTTT CAATSGNTGELFF
TRBJ1-1 12 - TRBV9 - TGTGCCAGCAGCCCGTGGGGGGGTGAAGCTTTCTTT CASSPWGGEAFF
TRBJ1-6 15 TRBD1 TRBV4-1 - TGCGCCAGCAGCCTTGGACAGGGGTTTCGGTCACCCCTCCACTTT CASSLGQGFRSPLHF
TRBJ1-1 13 - TRBV29-1 - TGCAGCGCCTTCCGGGGGGGTGACACTGAAGCTTTCTTT CSAFRGGDTEAFF
TRBJ2-3 17 TRBD2 TRBV10-3 - TGTGCCATCAGTAGCGGGGGAGGAAGGTATAGCACAGATACGCAGTATTTT CAISSGGGRYSTDTQYF
TRBJ1-2 14 - TRBV7-9 - TGTGCCAGCAGCCCCCGCGGGGACGGGTATGGCTACACCTTC CASSPRGDGYGYTF
TRBJ2-7 15 - TRBV6-6 - TGTGCCAGCAGTTACCTGGAGCAGGGTAATGGCGAGCAGTACTTC CASSYLEQGNGEQYF
TRBJ1-1 14 - TRBV7-8 - TGTGCCAGCAGCTCTCATGAGACATACACTGAAGCTTTCTTT CASSSHETYTEAFF
TRBJ2-3 15 - TRBV9 once TGTGCCAGCAGCGAGGGACATTTAAGCACAGATACGCAGTATTTT CASSEGHLSTDTQYF
TRBJ2-2 14 TRBD1 TRBV9 - TGTGCCAGCAACCGACAGGGGGACACCGGGGAGCTGTTTTTT CASNRQGDTGELFF
TRBJ1-6 15 - TRBV7-8 - TGTGCCAGCAGCTTTACGGACAGATTGAATTCACCCCTCCACTTT CASSFTDRLNSPLHF
TRBJ1-1 18 - TRBV16 - TGTGCCAGCAGCCAATCGGTAGGGGACACCGGCCACGGCACTGAAGCTTTCTTT CASSQSVGDTGHGTEAFF
TRBJ2-2 14 TRBD1 TRBV24-1 - TGTGCCACCAGTGATCGACAGGGTTTCAGGGAGCTGTTTTTT CATSDRQGFRELFF
TRBJ1-5 15 - TRBV29-1 - TGCAGCGTTATCCTACCAGGTGGCAGCAATCAGCCCCAGCATTTT CSVILPGGSNQPQHF
TRBJ2-7 13 - TRBV29-1 - TGCAGCGTTGGGACGGGGAACTCCTACGAGCAGTACTTC CSVGTGNSYEQYF
TRBJ1-2 14 - TRBV12-5 - TGTGCTAGTGGTTTGGTAGGGACACTATATGGCTACACCTTC CASGLVGTLYGYTF
TRBJ2-3 15 TRBD1 TRBV11-3 - TGTGCCAGCAGCCTGGGACAGGGTGAGGCAGATACGCAGTATTTT CASSLGQGEADTQYF
TRBJ1-1 14 - TRBV7-2 - TGTGCCAGCAGCTTACCCCGTCGGGGCACTGAAGCTTTCTTT CASSLPRRGTEAFF
TRBJ2-7 15 TRBD2 TRBV27 - TGTGCCAGCAGTCCTCTAGCGGGGGGACTCTACGAGCAGTACTTC CASSPLAGGLYEQYF
TRBJ2-5 17 - TRBV27 - TGTGCCAGCAGTTTAGGTTTCAGGGGCCAGGGACAAGAGACCCAGTACTTC CASSLGFRGQGQETQYF
TRBJ2-5 13 - TRBV18 - TGTGCCAGCTCACCCACGGGGGTAGAGACCCAGTACTTC CASSPTGVETQYF
TRBJ2-5 13 - TRBV2 - TGTGCCAGCGGCCGGGGACTTGAAGAGACCCAGTACTTC CASGRGLEETQYF
TRBJ1-2 15 - TRBV9 - TGTGCCAGCAGCGTAGTAGGGGCACTTGACTATGGCTACACCTTC CASSVVGALDYGYTF
TRBJ2-3 14 TRBD2 TRBV2 - TGTGCCACCCAGGCGGGACTAGCGAGAGATACGCAGTATTTT CATQAGLARDTQYF
TRBJ2-2 15 - TRBV2 - TGTGCCAGCAGCGCGGACTACCGGGGCACCGGGGAGCTGTTTTTT CASSADYRGTGELFF
TRBJ2-5 14 - TRBV19 - TGTGCCAGTAGTCTCACATCGGGGGTGGAGACCCAGTACTTC CASSLTSGVETQYF
TRBJ1-6 14 - TRBV18 once TGTGCCAGCTCACCCGGGACCTATAATTCACCCCTCCACTTT CASSPGTYNSPLHF
TRBJ1-3 13 - TRBV10-3 - TGTGCCGCCAACCGGGGAAGCGGAAACACCATATATTTT CAANRGSGNTIYF
TRBJ1-2 13 TRBD1 TRBV7-8 - TGTGCCAGCAGGAAGACAGGGGACTATGGCTACACCTTC CASRKTGDYGYTF
TRBJ2-5 17 - TRBV15 - TGTGCCACCAGCAGAGATCGAGACGCTAGCGCTGGGGGGACCCAGTACTTC CATSRDRDASAGGTQYF
TRBJ2-3 15 TRBD1 TRBV27 - TGTGCCAGCAGATCGCATACCACAGGGGAAGATACGCAGTATTTT CASRSHTTGEDTQYF
TRBJ1-1 14 - TRBV27 - TGTGCCAGCAGTACCGGGGGGTGGGGAAGCGAAGCTTTCTTT CASSTGGWGSEAFF
TRBJ1-2 14 TRBD1 TRBV18 - TGTGCCAGCTCACAGGGGGCGAGTAACTATGGCTACACCTTC CASSQGASNYGYTF
TRBJ1-3 15 - TRBV6-5 - TGTGCCAGCAGTTACGCGGGGAGGAATGGAAACACCATATATTTT CASSYAGRNGNTIYF
TRBJ2-3 11 - TRBV5-6 - TGTGCCAGCAGCCCGGGAGATACGCAGTATTTT CASSPGDTQYF
TRBJ2-3 13 - TRBV6-5 - TGTGCCAGCACGGGAACAGGCACAGATACGCAGTATTTT CASTGTGTDTQYF
TRBJ1-1 14 - TRBV10-3 - TGTGCCATCAGTGAGTCTCGACAGAACACTGAAGCTTTCTTT CAISESRQNTEAFF